The present T cell receptor beta chain was sequenced within a study of blood T cells in healthy people across ages. The CDR3 is made up of 15 amino acids. V lost 5 bases, J lost 1 base, and 14 bases lay in between. Germline V gene data show CDR1 as SGHTA and CDR2 as FQGTGA. PBMCs numbering at least 6.5 million were isolated per sample. A sample-barcoded 5' primer and a J-beta primer mix were used in a second PCR of roughly 7 to 11 cycles. TCRdb itself ran the 5' RACE reads through MiXCR, one entry per CDR3 protein. This sample has 1.8 million or so distinct CDR3 sequences; about two fifths occur once, and the top ten carry 23%.

The sample was blood. This receptor was identified in a human donor in good health. This sequence joins TRBV7-3 and TRBJ1-1; D gene unclear. The CDR3 nucleotides read TGTGCCAGCAGCAAGAACGGGTATAGGAACACTGAAGCTTTCTTT. This encodes CASSKNGYRNTEAFF.